This TCR beta chain was found in a study of cytomegalovirus exposure and HLA in healthy donors. PCR used 60 Vbeta primers and 13 Jbeta primers. Produced via immunoSEQ multiplex PCR; TCRdb's table is partial and in-frame only. Recorded here are 130,000 to 150,000 clones; the top ten clones represent 1.5% to 2%. The TCR was taken from a woman aged 50 to 60 in good health and CMV-seronegative. The sequenced material came from PBMCs.

CDR3 protein: CASSLGLAGEEQYF. CDR3 sequence (DNA): TGCGCCAGCAGCTTAGGACTAGCGGGAGAAGAGCAGTACTTC. This chain uses TRBV5-1 with TRBJ2-7; 13 bases align to TRBD2. V shed 2 bases and J 7 bases; nucleotides not matched to a gene: 3. This CDR3 is built from 14 residues. Looked up from germline, CDR1 is SGHRS and CDR2 is YFSETQ.